Listed here are 2 T cell receptor beta chains from one sample, sequenced in a study of cytomegalovirus exposure and HLA in healthy donors. The PCR contained 60 Vbeta and 13 Jbeta primers. Some clones are missing from TCRdb's copy, which holds only in-frame ones; the method was immunoSEQ multiplex PCR. This repertoire shows 150,000 to 200,000 clones, about three quarters found once; its top ten account for about 2.6%. The sequencing sample was made of PBMCs. All receptors come from a woman aged 40 to 50 in good health and CMV-seropositive.

The chain has TRBV25-1 and TRBJ2-7; D might be TRBD2 (6 bases). The V end was cut by 8 bases, the J end by 12 bases, with 14 bases between. The CDR3 has 10 amino acids. CDR1 is MGHDK and CDR2 is SYGVNS in the germline V gene. The CDR3 bases are TGTGCCAGCGGAGGAGGGAAATGGTACTTC. This codes for CASGGGKWYF.

This chain links TRBV2 with TRBJ1-5, with D perhaps matching TRBD1 (5 bases). Germline V gene lookup returns CDR1 SNHLY and CDR2 FYNNEI. CDR3 length: 15 amino acids. Trimming left V 6 bases short and J 3 bases short, with 15 bases between. The CDR3 DNA reads TGTGCCAGCAGATCCCTGGACACGAACAATCAGCCCCAGCATTTT. Amino acid sequence: CASRSLDTNNQPQHF.